A selection of T cell receptor beta chains follows, all from one sample in a study of Ad26.COV2.S vaccination and SARS-CoV-2 variants. The repertoire was sequenced with immunoSEQ multiplex PCR; TCRdb's copy has only in-frame clones and lacks some. The data contain hundreds of thousands of clones, 90% of them singletons. The material was peripheral blood, obtained in a trial of Ad26.COV2.S vaccine versus placebo. These receptors came from a person aged 18-65 years who received the Ad26.COV2.S COVID-19 vaccine or a placebo. Both conserved end residues are trimmed from each CDR3. A D gene is named only where the DNA matches it firmly.

d_call: -
j_call: TRBJ1-6
v_call: TRBV27
cdr3_aa: ASTKGLPTGSPLH

d_call: -
j_call: TRBJ1-3
v_call: TRBV4-1
cdr3_aa: ASSQGYSGWNTIY

d_call: -
j_call: TRBJ2-7
v_call: TRBV24-1
cdr3_aa: ATSGTESYEQY

d_call: -
j_call: TRBJ2-2
v_call: TRBV9
cdr3_aa: ASSPALAGNTGELF

d_call: TRBD1
j_call: TRBJ1-5
v_call: TRBV2
cdr3_aa: ASRGTGVSQPQH

d_call: TRBD2
j_call: TRBJ2-7
v_call: TRBV30
cdr3_aa: AWSVVGTSGRRGGNEQY

d_call: -
j_call: TRBJ2-3
v_call: TRBV7-6
cdr3_aa: ASSGLLGTQY

d_call: -
j_call: TRBJ1-2
v_call: TRBV12-5
cdr3_aa: ASGSSQGYQHYGYT

d_call: -
j_call: TRBJ1-2
v_call: TRBV19
cdr3_aa: ASSPRGEILL

d_call: -
j_call: TRBJ1-4
v_call: TRBV6-5
cdr3_aa: ASSYGGVGEKLF

d_call: -
j_call: TRBJ2-3
v_call: TRBV9
cdr3_aa: ASSGRDQGSTDTQY

d_call: -
j_call: TRBJ2-1
v_call: TRBV10-3
cdr3_aa: AIGEGPLIKNEQF

d_call: -
j_call: TRBJ2-7
v_call: TRBV18
cdr3_aa: ASSPPRGFTYEQY

d_call: -
j_call: TRBJ2-2
v_call: TRBV12-3/TRBV12-4
cdr3_aa: ASSSPGELF

d_call: TRBD2
j_call: TRBJ2-1
v_call: TRBV10-1
cdr3_aa: ASSEGASGINEQF

d_call: TRBD1
j_call: TRBJ1-2
v_call: TRBV5-4
cdr3_aa: ASRSDRATNYGYT

d_call: -
j_call: TRBJ2-2
v_call: TRBV28
cdr3_aa: ASSLGLNTGELF

d_call: TRBD2
j_call: TRBJ2-7
v_call: TRBV9
cdr3_aa: ASSVEAESLAESSYEQY

d_call: -
j_call: TRBJ1-2
v_call: TRBV6-4
cdr3_aa: ASSATGTGTVWGYT

d_call: -
j_call: TRBJ1-2
v_call: TRBV4-3
cdr3_aa: ASSQGYSYGYT

d_call: -
j_call: TRBJ2-5
v_call: TRBV2
cdr3_aa: ASRATGVETQY

d_call: TRBD2
j_call: TRBJ2-3
v_call: TRBV2
cdr3_aa: ASRKGLAGVGTDTQY

d_call: -
j_call: TRBJ1-1
v_call: TRBV6-5
cdr3_aa: ASSYGSGTEAF

d_call: TRBD1
j_call: TRBJ1-6
v_call: TRBV19
cdr3_aa: ASSLFVDRVDSPLH

d_call: -
j_call: TRBJ2-5
v_call: TRBV6-2/TRBV6-3
cdr3_aa: ASSLNLETQY

d_call: TRBD1
j_call: TRBJ1-5
v_call: TRBV28
cdr3_aa: ASSARQGGNQPQH

d_call: TRBD1
j_call: TRBJ2-7
v_call: TRBV5-5
cdr3_aa: ASSQQGSREQY

d_call: TRBD2
j_call: TRBJ2-1
v_call: TRBV27
cdr3_aa: ASSLTSGTPREQF

d_call: -
j_call: TRBJ2-7
v_call: TRBV24-1
cdr3_aa: ATIQGYEQY

d_call: TRBD2
j_call: TRBJ2-2
v_call: TRBV7-8
cdr3_aa: ASSLSAGANTGELF

d_call: -
j_call: TRBJ1-5
v_call: TRBV4-1
cdr3_aa: ASSQVSGRTNQPQH

d_call: -
j_call: TRBJ1-1
v_call: TRBV5-4
cdr3_aa: ASSLVVQGRKRSAEAF

d_call: -
j_call: TRBJ2-1
v_call: TRBV4-1
cdr3_aa: ASSVAYNEQF

d_call: TRBD1
j_call: TRBJ1-1
v_call: TRBV23-1
cdr3_aa: ASLHDRGEAF

d_call: -
j_call: TRBJ2-1
v_call: TRBV5-1
cdr3_aa: ASSPASVDEQF

d_call: -
j_call: TRBJ2-6
v_call: TRBV4-3
cdr3_aa: ASSQETGSSGANVLT

d_call: TRBD1
j_call: TRBJ2-5
v_call: TRBV7-9
cdr3_aa: ASSLAYRGWRETQY

d_call: TRBD1
j_call: TRBJ2-1
v_call: TRBV5-1
cdr3_aa: ASSWGQGVYNEQF

d_call: -
j_call: TRBJ1-1
v_call: TRBV6-5
cdr3_aa: ASRIATEAF

d_call: -
j_call: TRBJ1-4
v_call: TRBV18
cdr3_aa: ASSLQDVAANEKLF

d_call: TRBD2
j_call: TRBJ2-7
v_call: TRBV27
cdr3_aa: ASSSLTSANYEQY

d_call: -
j_call: TRBJ2-7
v_call: TRBV27
cdr3_aa: ASSPHQSYEQY

d_call: -
j_call: TRBJ1-5
v_call: TRBV27
cdr3_aa: ASLEFYSNQPQH

d_call: -
j_call: TRBJ2-5
v_call: TRBV30
cdr3_aa: AWSVQGQGAETQY

d_call: -
j_call: TRBJ2-3
v_call: TRBV7-9
cdr3_aa: ASSEGKDTQY

d_call: TRBD1
j_call: TRBJ1-3
v_call: TRBV10-3
cdr3_aa: AISEGTGGTGNTIY

d_call: TRBD2
j_call: TRBJ2-1
v_call: TRBV9
cdr3_aa: ASSPRTSGPSYNEQF

d_call: TRBD2
j_call: TRBJ2-1
v_call: TRBV5-1
cdr3_aa: ASTLTLAGSNEQF

d_call: -
j_call: TRBJ1-5
v_call: TRBV30
cdr3_aa: AWSVRGGRRNQPQH

d_call: -
j_call: TRBJ2-1
v_call: TRBV7-9
cdr3_aa: ASSYGTAGNEQF

d_call: -
j_call: TRBJ2-1
v_call: TRBV6-5
cdr3_aa: ASTSGQRDEQF

d_call: TRBD1
j_call: TRBJ1-1
v_call: TRBV7-3
cdr3_aa: ASSSTGYTEAF

d_call: TRBD1
j_call: TRBJ1-1
v_call: TRBV7-9
cdr3_aa: ASSLLQTGLANTEAF

d_call: -
j_call: TRBJ1-5
v_call: TRBV30
cdr3_aa: AWSALDQPQH

d_call: TRBD2
j_call: TRBJ2-7
v_call: TRBV7-2
cdr3_aa: ASSLGFGTSRHEQY

d_call: TRBD1
j_call: TRBJ2-5
v_call: TRBV19
cdr3_aa: ASSKQGAGETQY

d_call: -
j_call: TRBJ2-3
v_call: TRBV18
cdr3_aa: ASSPRAFTDTQY

d_call: TRBD1
j_call: TRBJ2-7
v_call: TRBV7-6
cdr3_aa: ASSPSLGTGSYEQY